The 22 T cell receptor beta chains below all came from one sample that was sequenced in a study of a mutant IDH1 vaccine in newly diagnosed glioma. The time point denotes: baseline, week 1 (first vaccination visit). Treatment reported: pre-vaccination baseline after standard-of-care therapy. Method: immunoSEQ multiplex PCR; TCRdb's copy keeps in-frame clones and lacks some. The sample has tens of thousands of clones, around 79% seen once. This sample comprised PBMCs, obtained from a glioma patient treated with radiotherapy, temozolomide or both. All receptors come from a man in his thirties or forties with glioma.

The rearrangement uses TRBV5-6 and TRBJ2-1; D not certain. Germline V gives CDR1 SGHDT, CDR2 YYEEEE. The V gene lost 4 bases and the J gene lost 6 bases, with 8 bases spanning the gap. The CDR3 is 12 amino acids. CDR3 DNA sequence: TGTGCCAGCAGCCTGGCCAGCAATGAGCAGTTCTTC. Translation gives CASSLASNEQFF.

The V and J genes are TRBV18 and TRBJ2-7; TRBD1 agrees at 9 bases. From germline, CDR1 is KGHSH and CDR2 LQKENI. The CDR3 extends over 16 amino acids. V lost 3 bases to trimming and J lost 0 bases; unmatched junction nucleotides: 6. CDR3 in DNA: TGTGCCAGCTCACCGGACAGGGGTACCAACTCCTACGAGCAGTACTTC. This translates into CASSPDRGTNSYEQYF.

This sequence joins TRBV20-1 and TRBJ2-1; D not resolved. In germline, CDR1 is DFQATT, CDR2 SNEGSKA (reference sequence). The V end lost 6 bases, the J end lost 4 bases, and 7 bases lay between the germline ends. This CDR3 region has 11 residues. DNA for the CDR3: TGCAGTGCCGAGGATTACAATGAGCAGTTCTTC. It codes for CSAEDYNEQFF.

The genes are TRBV27 and TRBJ2-1, with TRBD2 matching over 10 bases. This CDR3 contains 14 residues. V shed 8 bases, J shed 2 bases, and the junction held 3 bases outside the gene matches. The germline V gene encodes CDR1 MNHEY and CDR2 SMNVEV (reference sequence). CDR3 in amino acids: CASQAGGTYNEQFF. CDR3 sequence (DNA): TGTGCCAGCCAAGCGGGAGGGACCTACAATGAGCAGTTCTTC.

The chain employs TRBV7-6 and TRBJ2-5, with 14 bases that match TRBD2. Germline CDR1 reads SGHVS; CDR2 reads FNYEAQ. Unmatched junction bases numbered 8, after V lost 4 bases and J lost 1 base. This CDR3 is built from 18 residues. This CDR3 reads CASSSGLAGVRSQETQYF. CDR3 bases: TGTGCCAGCAGCTCGGGACTAGCGGGAGTTCGTAGCCAAGAGACCCAGTACTTC.

The rearrangement links TRBV4-3 to TRBJ1-4, with D possibly being TRBD1 (6 bases). Germline CDR1 is LGHNA and CDR2 is YSLEER. CDR3 length equals 16 residues. The germline V and J ends were trimmed by 0 bases and 8 bases, with 16 bases remaining between them. This CDR3 reads CASSQDWEQGAEKLFF. CDR3 coding DNA: TGCGCCAGCAGCCAAGATTGGGAACAGGGTGCCGAAAAACTGTTTTTT.

This clone was counted a single time. This sequence joins TRBV14 and TRBJ1-4; D not resolved. V lost 2 bases and J 7 bases, leaving 11 bases between the germline ends. CDR1 SGHDN and CDR2 FVKESK come from the germline V gene. This CDR3 is built from 14 residues. CDR3 nucleotide sequence: TGTGCCAGCAGCCAAAACGTCGTGTTTGAAAAACTGTTTTTT. It encodes CASSQNVVFEKLFF.

This clone was observed a handful of times. The chain carries TRBV28 and TRBJ1-1; D not certain. Trimming pared 2 bases from V and 5 bases from J, leaving 9 bases between. There are 13 residues in the CDR3. Germline V gene lookup returns CDR1 MDHEN and CDR2 SYDVKM. CDR3 sequence: CASSLSRETEAFF. The CDR3 DNA sequence: TGTGCCAGCAGTTTAAGTCGGGAGACTGAAGCTTTCTTT.

This clone is medium-sized within its sample. V gene TRBV28 combines with J gene TRBJ1-3; maybe TRBD1 (5 bases). Germline V gene lookup returns CDR1 MDHEN and CDR2 SYDVKM. CDR3 length equals 16 residues. The V gene lost 1 base and the J gene lost 5 bases, with 15 bases spanning the gap. CDR3 sequence (DNA): TGTGCCAGCAGTTTATTTGTCAGAACAGGCCGAAACACCATATATTTT. Protein sequence: CASSLFVRTGRNTIYF.

This chain links TRBV4-1 with TRBJ2-4, with TRBD1 matching over 9 bases. The CDR3 runs to 15 residues. V shed 1 base, J shed 6 bases, and the junction held 4 bases outside the gene matches. Germline-derived CDR1 and CDR2 are MGHRA and YSYEKL. CDR3 sequence reads: CASSQGGTGRNIQYF. The CDR3 coding sequence is TGCGCCAGCAGCCAAGGAGGGACAGGGAGAAACATTCAGTACTTC.

The gene calls are TRBV7-9 and TRBJ2-7; 8 nucleotides agree with TRBD1. This CDR3 is 14 amino acids long. The V gene's germline CDR1 is SEHNR and CDR2 FQNEAQ (reference sequence). V shed 5 bases and J 4 bases; nucleotides not matched to a gene: 7. The CDR3 DNA is TGTGCCAGCAGCCCGACAGGGGCTAGATACGAGCAGTACTTC. Translated, it gives CASSPTGARYEQYF.

The chain uses TRBV19 and TRBJ2-1, with TRBD2 identical over 7 bases. The V and J ends lost 3 bases and 9 bases, in that order; junction bases with no gene match: 5. Germline CDR1 and CDR2: LNHDA and SQIVND (reference sequence). The CDR3 has 13 amino acids. The CDR3 coding sequence is TGTGCCAGTAGTATCGCGGGAGTAAGTGAGCAGTTCTTC. Its protein is CASSIAGVSEQFF.

The chain employs TRBV4-3 and TRBJ2-5, with TRBD2 matching 8 bases. V shed 0 bases, J shed 9 bases, and the junction held 3 bases outside the gene matches. The germline V gene has CDR1 LGHNA and CDR2 YSLEER. The CDR3 covers 13 residues. This CDR3 reads CASSQERTSPQYF. CDR3 DNA: TGCGCCAGCAGCCAAGAAAGGACTAGCCCCCAGTACTTC.

The rearrangement links TRBV5-1 to TRBJ2-7, with 11 bases aligning to TRBD1. The CDR3 consists of 17 residues. V shed 0 bases, J shed 0 bases, and the junction held 5 bases outside the gene matches. Germline V CDR1 and CDR2: SGHRS, YFSETQ. CDR3 sequence reads: CASSLEGTGGSSYEQYF. The CDR3 bases are TGCGCCAGCAGCTTGGAAGGGACAGGGGGTAGCTCCTACGAGCAGTACTTC.

The CDR3: CATSRKQDTEAFF. CDR3 nucleotide sequence: TGTGCCACCAGCAGAAAGCAGGACACTGAAGCTTTCTTT. This chain connects TRBV15 to TRBJ1-1; D remains unclear. Looked up from germline, CDR1 is LNHNV and CDR2 is YYDKDF (reference sequence). V was trimmed by 2 bases and J by 3 bases, leaving 7 bases between them. The length of the CDR3 is 13 residues. The variable domain in full, with the rest retrieved from reference TRBV15 and TRBJ1-1, is DAMVIQNPRYQVTQFGKPVTLSCSQTLNHNVMYWYQQKSSQAPKLLFHYYDKDFNNEADTPDNFQSRRPNTSFCFLDIRSPGLGDTAMYLCATSRKQDTEAFFGQGTRLTVV.

This clone has just a few counts. This chain joins TRBV2 and TRBJ1-2; D is unclear. CDR1 is SNHLY and CDR2 is FYNNEI in the germline V gene. The CDR3 sequence is 14 residues long. Trimming removed 1 base at V and 7 bases at J, with 13 bases between. DNA for the CDR3: TGTGCCAGCAGTGAAGTACAGTTCGGGCGTGGCTACACCTTC. Protein: CASSEVQFGRGYTF.

V usage is TRBV19 and J usage is TRBJ1-2, with 12 nucleotides matching TRBD1. This CDR3 spans 18 amino acids. The V segment lost 2 bases and the J segment 1 base; nucleotides outside the gene matches: 8. Per the germline V gene, CDR1 is LNHDA and CDR2 is SQIVND (reference sequence). In nucleotides, the CDR3 is TGTGCCAGTAGTATACCCCGGGACAGGGGGCAGAGTAACTATGGCTACACCTTC. Protein sequence: CASSIPRDRGQSNYGYTF. Based on the CDR3 plus reference TRBV19 and TRBJ1-2, the full variable domain is DGGITQSPKYLFRKEGQNVTLSCEQNLNHDAMYWYRQDPGQGLRLIYYSQIVNDFQKGDIAEGYSVSREKKESFPLTVTSAQKNPTAFYLCASSIPRDRGQSNYGYTFGSGTRLTVV.

In its sample, this clone was seen once. The CDR3 sequence is CASSVGHLNTEAFF. The CDR3 DNA reads as TGCGCCAGCAGCGTCGGACATCTGAACACTGAAGCTTTCTTT. The chain joins TRBV4-1 to TRBJ1-1; D possibly corresponds to TRBD1 (5 bases). Germline V CDR1 and CDR2: MGHRA, YSYEKL. V lost 5 bases and J 0 bases, leaving 10 bases between the germline ends. This CDR3 has 14 amino acids.

V gene TRBV7-9 combines with J gene TRBJ1-1; 9 bases agree with TRBD1. The germline V gene encodes CDR1 SEHNR and CDR2 FQNEAQ (reference sequence). Trimming took 5 bases from V and 5 from J; bases not matched to a gene: 12. The CDR3 spans 16 residues. CDR3 in DNA: TGTGCCAGCAGCCCCCGGGACAGGGTGCAGATTACTGAAGCTTTCTTT. Its protein product is CASSPRDRVQITEAFF.

The chain carries TRBV19 and TRBJ2-7, with 11 bases aligning to TRBD1. Per the germline V gene, CDR1 is LNHDA and CDR2 is SQIVND (reference sequence). V dropped 5 bases and J dropped 6; count of bases not matched to a gene: 6. There are 14 residues in the CDR3. This CDR3 is CASSRGTGGSEQYF. The CDR3 DNA reads TGTGCCAGTAGTCGCGGGACAGGGGGTTCCGAGCAGTACTTC.

The V call is TRBV5-5, the J call TRBJ2-7; D gene unclear. The length of the CDR3 is 13 residues. V was shortened by 4 bases and J by 5 bases, with 13 bases between the two germline ends. Germline V lookup: CDR1 SGHKS, CDR2 YYEKEE (reference sequence). CDR3 sequence reads: CASSPRNPHEQYF. The CDR3, as DNA: TGTGCCAGCAGCCCTAGAAACCCCCACGAGCAGTACTTC.

The V gene is TRBV5-5, the J gene TRBJ2-7, with 9 bases that match TRBD1. The junction had 10 bases not matched to a gene; V was cut back by 4 bases and J by 11 bases. From germline, CDR1 is SGHKS and CDR2 YYEKEE (reference sequence). This CDR3 spans 13 amino acids. CDR3 DNA sequence: TGTGCCAGCAGCAACCGGGACAGGGCGAGGAAGTACTTC. This gives the protein CASSNRDRARKYF. The whole variable domain, remainder taken from reference TRBV5-5 and TRBJ2-7, is DAGVTQSPTHLIKTRGQQVTLRCSPISGHKSVSWYQQVLGQGPQFIFQYYEKEERGRGNFPDRFSARQFPNYSSELNVNALLLGDSALYLCASSNRDRARKYFGPGTRLTVT.